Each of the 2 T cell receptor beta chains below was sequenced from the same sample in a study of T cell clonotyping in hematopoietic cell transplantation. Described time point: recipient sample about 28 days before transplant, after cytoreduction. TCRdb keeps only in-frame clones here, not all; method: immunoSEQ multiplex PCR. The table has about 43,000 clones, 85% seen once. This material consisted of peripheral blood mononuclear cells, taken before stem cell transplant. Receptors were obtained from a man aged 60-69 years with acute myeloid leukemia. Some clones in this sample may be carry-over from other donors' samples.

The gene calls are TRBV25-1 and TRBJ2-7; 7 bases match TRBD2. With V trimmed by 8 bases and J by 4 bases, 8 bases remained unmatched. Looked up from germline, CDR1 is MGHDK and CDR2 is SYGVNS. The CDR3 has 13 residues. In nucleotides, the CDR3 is TGTGCCAGCTCCGCCCAGGGAGGGTACGAGCAGTACTTC. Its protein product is CASSAQGGYEQYF.

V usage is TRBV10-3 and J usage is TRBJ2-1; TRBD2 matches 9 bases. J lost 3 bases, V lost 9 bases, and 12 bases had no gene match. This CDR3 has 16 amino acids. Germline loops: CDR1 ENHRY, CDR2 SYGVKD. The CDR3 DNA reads TGTGCCATAGGGAGCGGGGGAGCGGGGGGCTACAATGAGCAGTTCTTC. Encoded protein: CAIGSGGAGGYNEQFF.